Described below is a single T cell receptor (beta chain) sequence and its context. CDR1 and CDR2 (germline): WSHSY, SAAADI. V was shortened by 8 bases and J by 0 bases, with 11 bases between the two germline ends. The CDR3 is 14 amino acids. Profiling relied on immunoSEQ multiplex PCR, and the TCRdb table lists in-frame clones only, not all of them. The sample includes 50,000 to 65,000 clones, roughly 83% of them seen just once. The entry originates in a study of blood T cell repertoires in COVID-19. The genes are TRBV10-2 and TRBJ1-3, with a weak D call TRBD1 (5 bases). The receptor was isolated from a man in his 60s with COVID-19, enrolled during active disease. The sequenced material came from peripheral blood. CDR3 sequence reads: CASGGALSGNTIYF. CDR3 nucleotide sequence: TGCGCCAGCGGCGGGGCTCTCTCTGGAAACACCATATATTTT.